This TCR beta chain came from a study of blood T cell repertoires in COVID-19. Study information: Samples taken during acute and convalescent COVID-19 were collected in the United States, Italy and Spain. Sources were T cells, B-cell-depleted T cells, or PBMCs; the material itself was cDNA or gDNA.

As handled by the study authors: Nucleated cell number was recorded as an estimate derived from reference gene primer amplification. The data were produced by immunoSEQ multiplex PCR, yet TCRdb's version contains in-frame clones alone and is incomplete. V, J and clone size were drawn from that table, and D and trimming were deduced from the DNA. In the table there are around 250,000 clones, approximately 87% of which are singletons. The clonotype originates from a man aged 55 to 70 with acute or convalescent COVID-19. What was sequenced was peripheral blood.

In nucleotides, the CDR3 is TGCGCCAGCAGCCGTAACCCGACTAGCGGGTCGCACAATGAGCAGTTCTTC. It encodes CASSRNPTSGSHNEQFF. The gene calls are TRBV5-1 and TRBJ2-1; 10 nucleotides align to TRBD2. V trimming: 4 bases; J trimming: 5 bases; junction bases outside the gene matches: 12. The germline gives CDR1 SGHRS, CDR2 YFSETQ. The CDR3 extends over 17 amino acids. Drawing the rest from reference TRBV5-1 and TRBJ2-1, the complete variable domain is KAGVTQTPRYLIKTRGQQVTLSCSPISGHRSVSWYQQTPGQGLQFLFEYFSETQRNKGNFPGRFSGRQFSNSRSEMNVSTLELGDSALYLCASSRNPTSGSHNEQFFGPGTRLTVL.